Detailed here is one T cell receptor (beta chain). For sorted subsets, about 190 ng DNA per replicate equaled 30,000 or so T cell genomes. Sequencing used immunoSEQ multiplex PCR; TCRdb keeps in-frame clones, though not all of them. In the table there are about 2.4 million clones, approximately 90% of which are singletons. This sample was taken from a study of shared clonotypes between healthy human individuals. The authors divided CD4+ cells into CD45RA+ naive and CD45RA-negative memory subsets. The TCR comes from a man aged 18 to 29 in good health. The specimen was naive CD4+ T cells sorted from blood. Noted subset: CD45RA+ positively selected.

The CDR3 DNA sequence: TGTGCCAGCAGCTTCCGGGGTTACTCCTACGAGCAGTACTTC. The encoded protein is CASSFRGYSYEQYF. The chain is built from TRBV5-6 and TRBJ2-7, with a tentative D call TRBD2 (5 bases). The CDR3 contains 14 residues. From germline, CDR1 is SGHDT and CDR2 YYEEEE. The germline V and J ends were trimmed by 2 bases and 0 bases, with 9 bases remaining between them.